The 27 T cell receptor beta chains below come from one sample, sequenced in a study of regulatory T cells in long-lasting Graves disease. Described time point: newly diagnosed GD, antithyroid drugs for less than 3 months. Generation of the TCR library employed RNA extracted from PBMCs. CDR3-region Arm-PCR and iRepertoire HTBI primers produced the TCR beta libraries. TCRdb fed the multiplex PCR reads into MiXCR, producing one record per CDR3 protein. The sample consists of roughly 350,000 distinct CDR3 sequences, over 15% of them appearing once. This same sample was also taken into another study, of T cells in Graves' hyperthyroidism and ophthalmopathy.

Sequenced here: peripheral blood mononuclear cells (PBMCs), sampled at new diagnosis, from a patient treated with antithyroid drugs. The receptors stem from a man aged 40-55 years with Graves disease.

This clonotype was picked up many times. A junction boundary mismatches the germline segment, possibly from a read error. The rearrangement uses TRBV5-1 and TRBJ1-2; no firm D call. Germline CDR1 SGHRS, CDR2 YFSETQ. This CDR3 is 13 amino acids long. Here the CDR3 DNA reads TGTGCCAGCAGCTACGCAGAACCCTATGGCTACACCTTC. This encodes CASSYAEPYGYTF.

As concerns this clonotype: Mismatch with germline at one junction end may stem from a read error. The chain joins TRBV28 to TRBJ1-3, with 8 bases identical to TRBD1. This CDR3 has 16 residues. Germline-derived CDR1 and CDR2 are MDHEN and SYDVKM. CDR3 coding DNA: TGTGTCAGCAGTCCCTGGGACAGGCGCTCTGGAAACACCATATATTTT. It codes for CVSSPWDRRSGNTIYF.

This clonotype was detected a few times. The V call is TRBV20-1, the J call TRBJ2-1; 12 positions agree with TRBD2. CDR3 size: 16 residues. Germline values: CDR1 DFQATT, CDR2 SNEGSKA (reference sequence). J gave up 8 bases and V 1 base, and 9 bases lay outside the gene matches. CDR3 in DNA: TGCAGTGCTAGAGGGACTAGCGGGGTAGCGGGACATGAGCAGTTCTTC. It specifies CSARGTSGVAGHEQFF.

Regarding this clonotype: A clone one base away is much larger, so this may be a read error. This chain uses TRBV7-9 with TRBJ2-7, with no clear D. The CDR3 spans 12 residues. In germline, CDR1 is SEHNR, CDR2 FQNEAQ (reference sequence). Trimming took 7 bases from V and 4 from J, leaving 11 bases between them. CDR3 residues: CASNSVWYEQYF. Here the CDR3 DNA reads TGTGCCAGCAACTCGGTTTGGTACGAGCAGTACTTC. Full variable domain (outside the CDR3, taken from reference TRBV7-9 and TRBJ2-7): DTGVSQNPRHKITKRGQNVTFRCDPISEHNRLYWYRQTLGQGPEFLTYFQNEAQLEKSRLLSDRFSAERPKGSFSTLEIQRTEQGDSAMYLCASNSVWYEQYFGPGTRLTVT.

This clonotype was counted at least ten times. V usage is TRBV7-2 and J usage is TRBJ2-3; D gene unclear. Germline CDR1 SGHTA, CDR2 FQGNSA. The CDR3 is 16 amino acids. Trimming cost V 1 base and J 0 bases, with 11 bases left between them. CDR3 sequence: CASSLEGQISTDTQYF. CDR3 nucleotides: TGTGCCAGCAGCTTAGAAGGCCAAATCAGCACAGATACGCAGTATTTT.

The CDR3 region has the DNA TGTGCCAGCAGATCAGGATGGCGGGGAGGCTCACCCCTCCACTTT. Amino acid sequence: CASRSGWRGGSPLHF. This chain uses TRBV7-2 with TRBJ1-6; D is unresolved. The CDR3 sequence is 15 residues long. V was pared by 6 bases and J by 10 bases, with 19 bases between. Germline V gene data show CDR1 as SGHTA and CDR2 as FQGNSA.

This clonotype occurred once. The V call is TRBV12-3 or TRBV12-4, the J call TRBJ2-1; 7 bases fit TRBD1. J was trimmed by 0 bases and V by 1 base; bases with no gene match: 6. The CDR3 is 17 residues long. The CDR3 is CASSLVGDSASYNEQFF. The DNA for the CDR3 is TGTGCCAGCAGTTTAGTGGGGGACAGTGCCTCCTACAATGAGCAGTTCTTC.

This clonotype was seen more than once but under ten times. J is TRBJ1-1 and V is TRBV29-1, with D maybe TRBD1 (5 bases). With 2 bases removed from V and 8 bases from J, the gap between germline ends came to 6 bases. CDR3 length equals 10 residues. CDR1 and CDR2 (germline): SQVTM, ANQGSEA. CDR3 sequence: CSVEWGEAFF. CDR3 nucleotides: TGCAGCGTTGAATGGGGGGAAGCTTTCTTT.

At least ten counts were recorded for this clonotype. The J gene is TRBJ2-5, the V gene TRBV6-5; D call uncertain. The tail of the sequence fits TRBJ2-1 better, so the J call may be wrong. This CDR3 is built from 14 residues. Germline V gene lookup returns CDR1 MNHEY and CDR2 SVGAGI. This CDR3 is CASSSINLWNEQFF. CDR3 coding DNA: TGTGCCAGCAGTTCCATAAACCTTTGGAATGAGCAGTTCTTC.

The chain uses TRBV10-3 and TRBJ1-6, with a weak D call TRBD1 (5 bases). Germline CDR1 ENHRY, CDR2 SYGVKD. This CDR3 has 16 amino acids. The ends were cut back, 3 bases at V and 0 bases at J, with 9 bases in the middle. The CDR3 sequence: CAISDRESSYNSPLHF. In DNA, the CDR3 is TGTGCCATCAGTGACAGGGAGAGCTCCTATAATTCACCCCTCCACTTT.

The chain has TRBV10-3 and TRBJ2-3; weak D call: TRBD1 (6 bases). CDR1 is ENHRY, CDR2 SYGVKD, per germline. The V gene lost 4 bases and the J gene lost 3 bases, with 11 bases spanning the gap. This CDR3 comprises 14 residues. The CDR3 sequence: CAISADRQTDTQYF. The CDR3 DNA is TGTGCCATCAGTGCGGACAGACAGACAGATACGCAGTATTTT.

As to this clonotype: Compared with germline, one end of the junction differs, possibly owing to a read error. This chain connects TRBV7-8 to TRBJ1-2; D is perhaps TRBD1 (6 bases). Germline V lookup: CDR1 SGHVS, CDR2 FQNEAQ. This CDR3 spans 17 amino acids. CDR3 protein: CASSLVPLYRGSDGHTF. The CDR3 DNA sequence: TGTGCCAGCAGCTTAGTCCCCCTCTATAGGGGGAGCGATGGCCACACCTTC.

This clonotype has a count of ten or more. This chain links TRBV20-1 with TRBJ2-5; TRBD2 matches 12 bases. The ends lost 4 bases at V and 2 bases at J; junction bases unmatched: 2. CDR3 length: 14 amino acids. Looked up from germline, CDR1 is DFQATT and CDR2 is SNEGSKA (reference sequence). CDR3 amino acids: CSATTSGGQETQYF. The CDR3 DNA reads as TGCAGTGCTACGACTAGCGGGGGTCAAGAGACCCAGTACTTC.

This chain connects TRBV12-3 or TRBV12-4 to TRBJ2-1; 8 nucleotides agree with TRBD2. There are 13 residues in the CDR3. Trimming cost V 8 bases and J 4 bases; bases outside gene matches: 4. The CDR3 DNA reads as TGTGCCAGCCAGCGGGGGTCGTACAATGAGCAGTTCTTC. This codes for CASQRGSYNEQFF.

The chain carries TRBV12-3 or TRBV12-4 and TRBJ1-5; D may be TRBD1 (5 bases). The CDR3 contains 13 residues. The ends were cut back, 8 bases at V and 7 bases at J, with 15 bases in the middle. The chain's CDR3 is CASARREGQPQHF. The CDR3 DNA follows: TGTGCCAGCGCGCGGCGCGAGGGGCAGCCCCAGCATTTT.

The chain is built from TRBV20-1 and TRBJ1-2; TRBD1 might be the D (5 bases). V lost 2 bases and J 0 bases, leaving 13 bases between the germline ends. Germline CDR1 and CDR2: DFQATT and SNEGSKA (reference sequence). The CDR3 spans 15 residues. The CDR3 DNA follows: TGCAGTGCTAGACCCCGGACGACAGCTAACTATGGCTACACCTTC. It specifies CSARPRTTANYGYTF.

This clonotype was found many times. The V gene is TRBV2, the J gene TRBJ2-3; the D is unclear. The germline CDR1 and CDR2 sequences are SNHLY and FYNNEI. The ends were cut back, 8 bases at V and 5 bases at J, with 11 bases in the middle. The CDR3 contains 12 residues. The CDR3 nucleotides read TGTGCCAGCCGACCCCGGCGAGATACGCAGTATTTT. This gives the protein CASRPRRDTQYF.

This clonotype turned up a few times. This rearrangement joins TRBV15 to TRBJ1-1; TRBD1 aligns across 8 bases. Germline lookup yields CDR1 LNHNV and CDR2 YYDKDF (reference sequence). The J segment lost 6 bases and the V segment lost 3 bases, leaving 12 bases of the junction unmatched. The CDR3 is 16 amino acids. The CDR3 DNA is TGTGCCACCAGCAGGCCCCTAGGAGGGACAGGCCCTGAAGCTTTCTTT. This codes for CATSRPLGGTGPEAFF.

V is TRBV2 and J is TRBJ1-6, with TRBD1 as a possible D gene (5 bases). Germline V gene sequence: CDR1 SNHLY, CDR2 FYNNEI. The CDR3 runs 17 residues. V lost 9 bases and J lost 4, with 22 bases in between. The CDR3 DNA follows: TGTGCCAGTAAACGGGACTTCGTCCCCCAATATAATTCACCCCTCCACTTT. It translates to CASKRDFVPQYNSPLHF. The whole variable domain, remainder taken from reference TRBV2 and TRBJ1-6, is EPEVTQTPSHQVTQMGQEVILRCVPISNHLYFYWYRQILGQKVEFLVSFYNNEISEKSEIFDDQFSVERPDGSNFTLKIRSTKLEDSAMYFCASKRDFVPQYNSPLHFGNGTRLTVT.

Concerning this clonotype itself: It differs at one base from a far larger clone, so likely a read error. The chain links TRBV9 to TRBJ2-5; maybe TRBD2 (6 bases). This CDR3 is built from 12 residues. CDR1 and CDR2 from the germline V gene are SGDLS and YYNGEE. For the CDR3, the DNA is TGTGCCAGCAGCCAACTAGCAGAGACCCGGTACTTC. Protein sequence: CASSQLAETRYF.

This clonotype was found many times. The chain carries TRBV28 and TRBJ2-7, with unresolved D. CDR1 and CDR2 (germline): MDHEN, SYDVKM. This CDR3 region has 14 residues. With 3 bases removed from V and 3 bases from J, the gap between germline ends came to 12 bases. CDR3 DNA: TGTGCCAGCAGTTTCCCTGCCCGGAACTACGAGCAGTACTTC. Residues: CASSFPARNYEQYF.

In its sample, this clonotype was seen many times. This chain links TRBV7-2 with TRBJ2-1, with 10 positions matching TRBD2. V gave up 4 bases and J gave up 7 bases; unmatched junction bases: 10. CDR3 length equals 16 residues. CDR1 SGHTA and CDR2 FQGNSA come from the germline V gene. The CDR3 sequence is CASSSRFSGGANEQFF. The CDR3 DNA reads as TGTGCCAGCAGCTCACGCTTCAGCGGGGGGGCGAATGAGCAGTTCTTC.

This clonotype was picked up many times. The chain recombines TRBV6-1 with TRBJ2-3; D is uncertain. CDR3 length: 14 residues. Germline V CDR1 and CDR2: MNHNS, SASEGT. Trimming pared 6 bases from V and 2 bases from J, leaving 12 bases between. This chain's CDR3 is CASRAGLITDTQYF. For the CDR3, the DNA is TGTGCCAGCAGAGCAGGCCTGATCACAGATACGCAGTATTTT.

In its sample, this clonotype was seen many times. The chain uses TRBV20-1 and TRBJ2-1, with TRBD2 identical over 12 bases. The germline V gene encodes CDR1 DFQATT and CDR2 SNEGSKA (reference sequence). The V gene end was trimmed by 3 bases and the J gene end by 3 bases; junction bases not matched to a gene: 9. This CDR3 region has 17 residues. DNA of the CDR3: TGCAGTGCTAGCAGCCTAGCGGGGGGGCCCATCTACAATGAGCAGTTCTTC. It specifies CSASSLAGGPIYNEQFF.

This clonotype was picked up many times. The rearrangement uses TRBV2 and TRBJ1-2, with D possibly TRBD1 on 5 matching bases. Per the germline V gene, CDR1 is SNHLY and CDR2 is FYNNEI. The V gene lost 4 bases and the J gene lost 6 bases, with 12 bases spanning the gap. This CDR3 is 13 amino acids long. The CDR3 coding sequence is TGTGCCAGCAGTGGGCAAGGGGAAGATGGCTACACCTTC. This encodes CASSGQGEDGYTF. Full variable domain (outside the CDR3, taken from reference TRBV2 and TRBJ1-2): EPEVTQTPSHQVTQMGQEVILRCVPISNHLYFYWYRQILGQKVEFLVSFYNNEISEKSEIFDDQFSVERPDGSNFTLKIRSTKLEDSAMYFCASSGQGEDGYTFGSGTRLTVV.

This chain links TRBV12-3 or TRBV12-4 with TRBJ2-1, with TRBD1 matching over 8 bases. The CDR3 loop spans 16 amino acids. The V segment lost 6 bases and the J segment 3 bases; nucleotides outside the gene matches: 10. The CDR3 DNA is TGTGCCAGCAGGACCAAGACAGGGGCTAACTACAATGAGCAGTTCTTC. Its translation: CASRTKTGANYNEQFF.

This clonotype was detected ten times or more. The CDR3 nucleotides are TGTGCCAGCAGTGGGAACTGGCTCTTCGAGCAGTACTTC. It codes for CASSGNWLFEQYF. The rearrangement uses TRBV12-3 or TRBV12-4 and TRBJ2-7; unclear D gene. CDR3 length: 13 amino acids. The V end was cut by 5 bases, the J end by 6 bases, with 14 bases between.